This TCR beta chain came from a study of PD-1 blockade in classical Hodgkin lymphoma. Profiled with immunoSEQ multiplex PCR; TCRdb holds only in-frame clones, not every one. The repertoire holds 15,000 to 20,000 clones, with around 80% as singletons. Germline V lookup: CDR1 MGHDK, CDR2 SYGVNS. The CDR3 is made up of 14 amino acids. V shed 2 bases and J shed 7 bases, with 12 bases lying between them. This clone was observed a handful of times. Time point in this sample: cycle 4 day 1 (C4D1), after 5 to 7 weeks of nivolumab. Each of the patients experienced relapse following autologous stem cell transplantation, and their brentuximab vedotin exposure differed. Magnetic negative selection purified CD4+ T cells from thawed PBMCs.

This sample comprised CD4+ T cells from blood, obtained before the fourth cycle of nivolumab. This receptor was taken from a human donor with classical Hodgkin lymphoma. The genes are TRBV25-1 and TRBJ1-5; TRBD1 is a possible D gene (6 bases). CDR3 sequence (DNA): TGTGCCAGCAGTGAAGAGGGGGAGTCCCAGCCCCAGCATTTT. It specifies CASSEEGESQPQHF.